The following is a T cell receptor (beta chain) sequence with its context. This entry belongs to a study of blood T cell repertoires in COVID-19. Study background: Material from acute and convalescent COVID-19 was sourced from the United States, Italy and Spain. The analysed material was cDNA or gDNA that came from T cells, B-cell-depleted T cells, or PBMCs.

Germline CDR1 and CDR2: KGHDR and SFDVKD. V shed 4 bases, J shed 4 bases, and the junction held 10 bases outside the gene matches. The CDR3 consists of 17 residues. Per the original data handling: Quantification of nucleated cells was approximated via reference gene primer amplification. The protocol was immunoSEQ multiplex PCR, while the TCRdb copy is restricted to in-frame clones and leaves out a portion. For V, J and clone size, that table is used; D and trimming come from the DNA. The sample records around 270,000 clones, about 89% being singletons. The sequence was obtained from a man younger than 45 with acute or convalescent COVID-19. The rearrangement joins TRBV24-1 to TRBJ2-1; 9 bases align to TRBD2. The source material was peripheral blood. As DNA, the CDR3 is TGTGCCACCAGTGACCCCGGGGAGCGGGAGGCGTACAATGAGCAGTTCTTC. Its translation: CATSDPGEREAYNEQFF.